These T cell receptor beta chains were read from a single sample in a study of identical twins. Using its own MiXCR run on the 5' RACE reads, TCRdb lists one record per CDR3 protein. The sample has fewer than 800,000 distinct CDR3 sequences; less than 9% are singletons. This same sample was also part of a study on yellow fever vaccine responses in identical twins.

Sequencing input: PBMCs. The receptor source for this set is a woman younger than 35 in good health. Each CDR3 is given with its conserved first and last residue. The order of the fields is CDR3 length, J gene, D gene, clone size, V gene, CDR3 DNA, CDR3 protein. D genes are given only for firm matches. Rows may omit the clone size; those that give it use once, few, many or a size class.

14 | TRBJ2-1 | TRBD2 | . | TRBV10-3 | TGTGCCATCAGAGGACTAGCGGGAGCGGGTGAGCAGTTCTTC | CAIRGLAGAGEQFF
14 | TRBJ2-5 | TRBD2 | many | TRBV27 | TGTGCCAGCAGTTTAGCCCTAGCGGGAGAGACCCAGTACTTC | CASSLALAGETQYF
14 | TRBJ2-6 | . | few | TRBV20-1 | TGCAGTGCCCCGAAACCGACGGGGGCCAACGTCCTGACTTTC | CSAPKPTGANVLTF
14 | TRBJ1-2 | . | . | TRBV19 | TGTGCCAGTAGTATCCCGGGACTAAGCAAGGGCTACACCTTC | CASSIPGLSKGYTF
13 | TRBJ2-7 | . | . | TRBV18 | TGTGCCAGCTCGCCGACTAGTTTCCACGAGCAGTACTTC | CASSPTSFHEQYF
16 | TRBJ1-1 | . | few | TRBV9 | TGTGCCAGCAGCGTAGACGGCAGCAGGGCTTATACTGAAGCTTTCTTT | CASSVDGSRAYTEAFF
17 | TRBJ2-7 | TRBD2 | few | TRBV20-1 | TGCAGTGCTGCGGGTGGACTAGCGGGTACCCGTCCCTACGAGCAGTACTTC | CSAAGGLAGTRPYEQYF
14 | TRBJ2-7 | . | . | TRBV18 | TGTGCCAGCTCACCAAAACAACCTTCCTACGAGCAGTACTTC | CASSPKQPSYEQYF
16 | TRBJ2-5 | TRBD2 | many | TRBV10-3 | TGTGCCATCAGTGATGCGGGAGGGCCATCGGGCGAGACCCAGTACTTC | CAISDAGGPSGETQYF
14 | TRBJ2-1 | . | few | TRBV20-1 | TGCAGTGCTGACGGGGGGCCGTCATACAATGAGCAGTTCTTC | CSADGGPSYNEQFF
14 | TRBJ2-5 | TRBD2 | few | TRBV12-3/TRBV12-4 | TGTGCCAGCAGAGCTTTAGCGGGAGCTGAGACCCAGTACTTC | CASRALAGAETQYF
15 | TRBJ2-2 | TRBD2 | . | TRBV7-9 | TGTGCCAGCAGCTTATCCCGGGAGGGCCCTGGACGGCTGTTTTTT | CASSLSREGPGRLFF
16 | TRBJ2-1 | TRBD2 | few | TRBV9 | TGTGCCAGCAGCGAGGGTAGCGGGGGGACCTACAATGAGCAGTTCTTC | CASSEGSGGTYNEQFF
12 | TRBJ1-5 | . | few | TRBV24-1 | TGTGCCACCACCCCACGAAATCAGCCCCAGCATTTT | CATTPRNQPQHF
16 | TRBJ1-5 | . | many | TRBV10-3 | TGTGCCATCAGTGAGCTTCGGGTCGCTAGCAATCAGCCCCAGCATTTT | CAISELRVASNQPQHF
20 | TRBJ2-1 | TRBD2 | . | TRBV4-1 | TGCGCCAGCAGCCAAGGGGCCCGAGGGACTAGCGGGTTCTCCTACAATGAGCAGTTCTTC | CASSQGARGTSGFSYNEQFF
16 | TRBJ2-3 | TRBD1 | few | TRBV2 | TGTGCCAGCAGTGATATTGGGACAGGGAAGGCAGATACGCAGTATTTT | CASSDIGTGKADTQYF
16 | TRBJ2-7 | TRBD2 | . | TRBV28 | TGTGCCAGCAGTCCCCTGACTAGCGGGAGGCTTTACGAGCAGTACTTC | CASSPLTSGRLYEQYF
14 | TRBJ1-1 | . | few | TRBV4-1 | TGCGCCAGCAGCCCCGCTGGGGGCCCCACTGAAGCTTTCTTT | CASSPAGGPTEAFF
14 | TRBJ2-1 | . | few | TRBV28 | TGTGCCAGCACCCAGGACAGCTTCTACAATGAGCAGTTCTTC | CASTQDSFYNEQFF
14 | TRBJ1-3 | . | once | TRBV20-1 | TGCAGTGCGCCGGACACACACTCTGGAAACACCATATATTTT | CSAPDTHSGNTIYF
13 | TRBJ1-1 | . | many | TRBV6-5 | TGTGCCAGCAGTTTCCCCGGGAACACTGAAGCTTTCTTT | CASSFPGNTEAFF
15 | TRBJ1-5 | . | many | TRBV27 | TGTGCCAGCAGTTTATCGGGCGGGTTGAATCAGCCCCAGCATTTT | CASSLSGGLNQPQHF
16 | TRBJ2-3 | TRBD1 | . | TRBV5-1 | TGCGCCAGCAGCTTGGAAGGGGGCTTCACCGCAGATACGCAGTATTTT | CASSLEGGFTADTQYF
15 | TRBJ2-5 | . | . | TRBV5-1 | TGCGCCAGCAGCTTGGAGGGGCAGGGGAAGGGGACCCAGTACTTC | CASSLEGQGKGTQYF
16 | TRBJ2-1 | . | few | TRBV11-3 | TGTGCCAGCAGCTTAAAACTGGGGAATGGTCTCAATGAGCAGTTCTTC | CASSLKLGNGLNEQFF
12 | TRBJ2-7 | TRBD1 | many | TRBV29-1 | TGCAGCGTGAGGGGGACAGGGCCCGAGCAGTACTTC | CSVRGTGPEQYF
14 | TRBJ2-1 | TRBD1 | . | TRBV11-2 | TGTGCCAGCAGCTGGGGGACAGGGGACGATGAGCAGTTCTTC | CASSWGTGDDEQFF
12 | TRBJ2-7 | . | . | TRBV20-1 | TGCAGTGCTAGACAGGGGCGATACGAGCAGTACTTC | CSARQGRYEQYF
11 | TRBJ2-3 | . | . | TRBV20-1 | TGCAGTGCTAGAGACGCGGATACGCAGTATTTT | CSARDADTQYF
16 | TRBJ2-7 | . | . | TRBV5-1 | TGCGCCAGCAGCTTGGCAAGGAGCCAGGATTCCTACGAGCAGTACTTC | CASSLARSQDSYEQYF
15 | TRBJ1-4 | . | many | TRBV5-1 | TGCGCCAGCAGCTCAGGACAGACAACTAATGAAAAACTGTTTTTT | CASSSGQTTNEKLFF
14 | TRBJ1-5 | . | few | TRBV12-3/TRBV12-4 | TGTGCCAGCAGTTTACAGGCCTTCAATCAGCCCCAGCATTTT | CASSLQAFNQPQHF
15 | TRBJ1-1 | TRBD1 | . | TRBV4-2 | TGTGCCAGCAGCGCCCAACAGGGGCTGGACACTGAAGCTTTCTTT | CASSAQQGLDTEAFF
16 | TRBJ2-1 | TRBD2 | few | TRBV7-8 | TGTGCCAGCAGCGTGTCGGGGACTAGCGGGAGACATGAGCAGTTCTTC | CASSVSGTSGRHEQFF